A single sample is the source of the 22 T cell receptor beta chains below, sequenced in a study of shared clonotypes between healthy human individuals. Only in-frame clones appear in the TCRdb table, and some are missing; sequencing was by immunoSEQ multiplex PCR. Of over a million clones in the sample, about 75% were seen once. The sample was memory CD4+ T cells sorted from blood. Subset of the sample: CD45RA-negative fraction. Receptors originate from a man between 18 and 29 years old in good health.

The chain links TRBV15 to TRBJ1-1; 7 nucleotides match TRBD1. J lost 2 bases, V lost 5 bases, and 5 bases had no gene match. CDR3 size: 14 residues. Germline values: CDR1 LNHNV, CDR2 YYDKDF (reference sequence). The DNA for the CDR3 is TGTGCCACCAGCGGGGGGGACAGCAACACTGAAGCTTTCTTT. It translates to CATSGGDSNTEAFF.

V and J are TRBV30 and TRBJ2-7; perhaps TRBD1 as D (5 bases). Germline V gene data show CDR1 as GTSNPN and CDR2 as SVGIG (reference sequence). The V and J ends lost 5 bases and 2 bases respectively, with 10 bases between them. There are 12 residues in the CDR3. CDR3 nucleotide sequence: TGTGCCTGGGGTAGACAGACCTACGAGCAGTACTTC. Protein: CAWGRQTYEQYF.

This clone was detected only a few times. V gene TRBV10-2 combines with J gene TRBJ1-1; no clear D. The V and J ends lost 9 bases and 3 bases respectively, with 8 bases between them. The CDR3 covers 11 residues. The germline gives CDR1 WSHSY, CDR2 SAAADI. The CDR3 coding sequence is TGCGCCAGTGTTCGGGACACTGAAGCTTTCTTT. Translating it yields CASVRDTEAFF.

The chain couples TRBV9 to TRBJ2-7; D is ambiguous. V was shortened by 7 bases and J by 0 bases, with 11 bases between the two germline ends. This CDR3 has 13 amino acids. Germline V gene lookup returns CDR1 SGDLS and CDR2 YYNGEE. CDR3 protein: CASAVGPSYEQYF. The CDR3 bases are TGTGCCAGCGCGGTTGGACCCTCCTACGAGCAGTACTTC.

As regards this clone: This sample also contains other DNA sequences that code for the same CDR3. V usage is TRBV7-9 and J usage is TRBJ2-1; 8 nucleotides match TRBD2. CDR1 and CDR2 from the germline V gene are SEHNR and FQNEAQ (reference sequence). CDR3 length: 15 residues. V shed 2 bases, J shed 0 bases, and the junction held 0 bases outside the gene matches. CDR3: CASSLSGSSYNEQFF. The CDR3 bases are TGTGCCAGCAGCTTAAGCGGGAGCTCCTACAATGAGCAGTTCTTC.

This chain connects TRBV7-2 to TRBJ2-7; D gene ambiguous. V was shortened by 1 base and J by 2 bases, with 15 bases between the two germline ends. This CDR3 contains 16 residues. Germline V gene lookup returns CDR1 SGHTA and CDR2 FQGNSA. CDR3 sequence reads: CASSLDGGRSPYEQYF. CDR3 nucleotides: TGTGCCAGCAGCTTAGACGGCGGCCGTTCTCCCTACGAGCAGTACTTC.

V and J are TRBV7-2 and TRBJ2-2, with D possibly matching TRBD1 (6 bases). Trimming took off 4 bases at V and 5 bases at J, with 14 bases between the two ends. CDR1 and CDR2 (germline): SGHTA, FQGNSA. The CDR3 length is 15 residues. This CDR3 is CASSSRGHPTGELFF. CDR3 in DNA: TGTGCCAGCAGCTCCCGGGGACACCCTACCGGGGAGCTGTTTTTT. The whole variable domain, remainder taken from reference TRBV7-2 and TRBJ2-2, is GAGVSQSPSNKVTEKGKDVELRCDPISGHTALYWYRQSLGQGLEFLIYFQGNSAPDKSGLPSDRFSAERTGGSVSTLTIQRTQQEDSAVYLCASSSRGHPTGELFFGEGSRLTVL.

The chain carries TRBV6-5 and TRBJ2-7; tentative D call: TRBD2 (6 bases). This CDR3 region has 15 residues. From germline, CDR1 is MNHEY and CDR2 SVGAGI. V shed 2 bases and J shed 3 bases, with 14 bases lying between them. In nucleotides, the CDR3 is TGTGCCAGCAGTTACACGCGGGGCGGGTACTACGAGCAGTACTTC. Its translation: CASSYTRGGYYEQYF.

CDR3 coding DNA: TGTGCCAGCAGTTCCCCCATGGGGGCGTTCCACGAGCAGTACTTC. It is translated as CASSSPMGAFHEQYF. This chain connects TRBV6-5 to TRBJ2-7, with D possibly matching TRBD1 (6 bases). Germline values: CDR1 MNHEY, CDR2 SVGAGI. This CDR3 is built from 15 residues. V lost 4 bases to trimming and J lost 5 bases, with 18 bases between them.

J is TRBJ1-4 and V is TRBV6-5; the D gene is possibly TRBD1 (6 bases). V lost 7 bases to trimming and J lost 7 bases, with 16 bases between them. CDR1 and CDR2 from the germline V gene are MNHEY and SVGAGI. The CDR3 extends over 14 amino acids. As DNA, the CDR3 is TGTGCCAGCATGTTGACAGGAGCATCTGAAAAACTGTTTTTT. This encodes CASMLTGASEKLFF.

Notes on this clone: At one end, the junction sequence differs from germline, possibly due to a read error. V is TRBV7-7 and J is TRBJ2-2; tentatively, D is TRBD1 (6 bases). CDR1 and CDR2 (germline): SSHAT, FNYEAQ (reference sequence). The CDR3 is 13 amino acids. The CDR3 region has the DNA TGTGCTAGCAGATTAGGGGGCACCGGGGAGCTGTTTTTT. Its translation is CASRLGGTGELFF.

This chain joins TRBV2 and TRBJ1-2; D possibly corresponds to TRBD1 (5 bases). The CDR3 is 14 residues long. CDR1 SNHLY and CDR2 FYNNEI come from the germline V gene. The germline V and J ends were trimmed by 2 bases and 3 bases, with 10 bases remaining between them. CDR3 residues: CASSETGGYYGYTF. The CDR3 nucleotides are TGTGCCAGCAGTGAAACAGGAGGATACTATGGCTACACCTTC.

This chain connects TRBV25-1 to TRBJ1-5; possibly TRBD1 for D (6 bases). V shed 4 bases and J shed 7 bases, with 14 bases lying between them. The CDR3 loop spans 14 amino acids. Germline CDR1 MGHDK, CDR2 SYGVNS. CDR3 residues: CASSVTGYGQPQHF. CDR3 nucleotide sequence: TGTGCCAGCAGTGTTACAGGGTATGGACAGCCCCAGCATTTT.

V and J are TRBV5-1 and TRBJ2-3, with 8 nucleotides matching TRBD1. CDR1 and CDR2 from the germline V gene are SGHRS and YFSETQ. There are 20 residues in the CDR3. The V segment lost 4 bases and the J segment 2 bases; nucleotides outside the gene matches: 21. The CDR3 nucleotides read TGCGCCAGCAGCATCTTCTCCGGGACAGGAGATTTTGGGATCACAGATACGCAGTATTTT. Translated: CASSIFSGTGDFGITDTQYF.

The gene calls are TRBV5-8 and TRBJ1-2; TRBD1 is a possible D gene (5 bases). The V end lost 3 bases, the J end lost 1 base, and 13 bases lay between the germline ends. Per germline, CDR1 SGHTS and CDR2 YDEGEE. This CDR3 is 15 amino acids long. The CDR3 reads CASSSRQNFNYGYTF. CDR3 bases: TGTGCCAGCAGCTCACGACAGAACTTTAACTATGGCTACACCTTC. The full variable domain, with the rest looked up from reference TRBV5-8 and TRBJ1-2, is EAGVTQSPTHLIKTRGQQATLRCSPISGHTSVYWYQQALGLGLQFLLWYDEGEERNRGNFPPRFSGRQFPNYSSELNVNALELEDSALYLCASSSRQNFNYGYTFGSGTRLTVV.

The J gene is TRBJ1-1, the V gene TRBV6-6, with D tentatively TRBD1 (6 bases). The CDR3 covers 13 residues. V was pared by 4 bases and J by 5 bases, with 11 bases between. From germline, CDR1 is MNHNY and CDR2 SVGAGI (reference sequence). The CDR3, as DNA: TGTGCCAGCAGTTTACAGGGAGTTACTGAAGCTTTCTTT. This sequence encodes CASSLQGVTEAFF.

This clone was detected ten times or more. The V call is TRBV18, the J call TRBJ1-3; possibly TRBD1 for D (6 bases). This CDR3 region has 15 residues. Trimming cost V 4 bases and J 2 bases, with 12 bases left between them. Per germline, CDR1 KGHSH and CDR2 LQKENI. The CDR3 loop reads CASSLRTEAGNTIYF. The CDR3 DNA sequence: TGTGCCAGCTCACTGCGGACAGAGGCTGGAAACACCATATATTTT.

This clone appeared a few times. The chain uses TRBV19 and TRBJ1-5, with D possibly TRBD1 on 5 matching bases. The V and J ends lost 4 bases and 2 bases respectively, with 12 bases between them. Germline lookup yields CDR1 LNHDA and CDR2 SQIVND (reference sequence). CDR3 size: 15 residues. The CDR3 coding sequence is TGTGCCAGTAGTAATGATGGGGCGGGCAATCAGCCCCAGCATTTT. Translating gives CASSNDGAGNQPQHF. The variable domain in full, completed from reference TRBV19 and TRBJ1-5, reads DGGITQSPKYLFRKEGQNVTLSCEQNLNHDAMYWYRQDPGQGLRLIYYSQIVNDFQKGDIAEGYSVSREKKESFPLTVTSAQKNPTAFYLCASSNDGAGNQPQHFGDGTRLSIL.

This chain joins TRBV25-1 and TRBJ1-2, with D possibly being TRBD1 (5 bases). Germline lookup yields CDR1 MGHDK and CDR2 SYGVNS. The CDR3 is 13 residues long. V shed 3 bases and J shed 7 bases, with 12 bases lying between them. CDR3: CASSDWSGGGYTF. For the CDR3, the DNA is TGTGCCAGCAGTGATTGGTCGGGGGGTGGCTACACCTTC.

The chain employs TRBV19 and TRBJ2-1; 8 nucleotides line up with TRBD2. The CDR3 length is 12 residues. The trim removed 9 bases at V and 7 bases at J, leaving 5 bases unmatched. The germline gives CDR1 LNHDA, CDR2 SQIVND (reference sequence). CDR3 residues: CASGGASNEQFF. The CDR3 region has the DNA TGTGCCAGCGGGGGGGCGAGTAATGAGCAGTTCTTC.

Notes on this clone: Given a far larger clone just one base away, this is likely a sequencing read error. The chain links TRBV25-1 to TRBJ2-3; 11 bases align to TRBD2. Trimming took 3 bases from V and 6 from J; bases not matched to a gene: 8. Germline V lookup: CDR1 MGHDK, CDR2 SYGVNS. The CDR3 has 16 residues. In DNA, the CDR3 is TGTGCCAGCAGTGAGGTGACTAGCGGGAAGGGGGATACGCAGTATTTT. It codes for CASSEVTSGKGDTQYF.

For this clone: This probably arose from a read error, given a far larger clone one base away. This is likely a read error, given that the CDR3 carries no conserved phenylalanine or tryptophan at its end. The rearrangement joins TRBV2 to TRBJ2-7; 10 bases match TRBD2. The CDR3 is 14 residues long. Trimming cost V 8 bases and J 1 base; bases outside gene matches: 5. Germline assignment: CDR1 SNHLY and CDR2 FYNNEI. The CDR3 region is CASGGLAASYEQYL. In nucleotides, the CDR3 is TGTGCCAGCGGCGGACTAGCGGCGTCCTACGAGCAGTACCTC.